A single sample is the source of the 10 T cell receptor beta chains below, sequenced in a study of Graves' ophthalmopathy and Graves' hyperthyroidism. TCR beta CDR3 regions were amplified from RNA transcripts. The library came from an HTBI-primed first-round RT-PCR and a second-round multiplex PCR. TCRdb redid the calling of the multiplex PCR reads with MiXCR, one entry per CDR3 protein. The data contain some 380,000 distinct CDR3 sequences, 15% of them singletons. Sequencing was carried out using peripheral blood. The receptors were gathered from a woman between 18 and 30 years old with stable Graves' hyperthyroidism.

This clonotype was seen many times. This rearrangement joins TRBV12-3 or TRBV12-4 to TRBJ1-6; D is unresolved. V gave up 6 bases and J gave up 9 bases, with 15 bases separating them. The CDR3 has 14 amino acids. The CDR3 reads CASSDPGESSPLHF. The CDR3 DNA is TGTGCCAGCAGCGATCCAGGTGAATCTTCACCCCTCCACTTT.

CDR3 loop: CATSRDLGARGREQPQHF. In DNA, the CDR3 is TGTGCCACCAGCAGAGATCTTGGGGCCAGGGGGCGCGAACAGCCCCAGCATTTT. The rearrangement uses TRBV15 and TRBJ1-5, with 8 bases fitting TRBD1. Germline loops: CDR1 LNHNV, CDR2 YYDKDF (reference sequence). The ends lost 0 bases at V and 7 bases at J; junction bases unmatched: 14. CDR3 length: 18 residues.

In its sample, this clonotype was seen once. This rearrangement joins TRBV11-1 to TRBJ1-5; TRBD1 agrees at 8 bases. The germline gives CDR1 SGHAT, CDR2 FQDESV (reference sequence). There are 17 residues in the CDR3. V lost 3 bases to trimming and J lost 2 bases; unmatched junction nucleotides: 9. The CDR3 reads CASSFGAGGDGNQPQHF. The CDR3 DNA is TGTGCCAGCAGCTTTGGGGCAGGGGGCGACGGCAATCAGCCCCAGCATTTT. Combining the CDR3 with reference TRBV11-1 and TRBJ1-5 gives the whole variable domain EAEVAQSPRYKITEKSQAVAFWCDPISGHATLYWYRQILGQGPELLVQFQDESVVDDSQLPKDRFSAERLKGVDSTLKIQPAELGDSAMYLCASSFGAGGDGNQPQHFGDGTRLSIL.

The rearrangement links TRBV2 to TRBJ2-7; perhaps TRBD2 as D (7 bases). CDR3 size: 14 residues. The germline V and J ends were trimmed by 4 bases and 5 bases, with 15 bases remaining between them. Germline V gene lookup returns CDR1 SNHLY and CDR2 FYNNEI. CDR3 DNA: TGTGCCAGCAGTGGGGGGGGCCCAGGTAACGAGCAGTACTTC. Translating it yields CASSGGGPGNEQYF.

The chain links TRBV6-2 or TRBV6-3 to TRBJ2-7; D ambiguous. Germline V gene data show CDR1 as MNHEY and CDR2 as SVGEGT. This CDR3 has 11 amino acids. Trimming removed 7 bases at V and 2 bases at J, with 6 bases between. The CDR3 region is CASTSAYEQYF. CDR3 sequence (DNA): TGTGCCAGCACCTCTGCCTACGAGCAGTACTTC.

The chain uses TRBV7-9 and TRBJ2-7; 7 bases match TRBD1. Germline assignment: CDR1 SEHNR and CDR2 FQNEAQ (reference sequence). The junction had 5 bases not matched to a gene; V was cut back by 4 bases and J by 2 bases. The CDR3 loop spans 14 amino acids. CDR3 residues: CASSSLTGTYEQYF. The DNA of the CDR3 is TGTGCCAGCAGCTCGTTGACAGGGACCTACGAGCAGTACTTC.

This clonotype was observed at least ten times. The chain is built from TRBV19 and TRBJ2-4; 7 bases fit TRBD1. The germline gives CDR1 LNHDA, CDR2 SQIVND (reference sequence). V lost 7 bases to trimming and J lost 4 bases; unmatched junction nucleotides: 7. The CDR3 runs 14 residues. The CDR3 bases are TGTGCCAGTAAGGGGGCCCTGGGTAAAAACATTCAGTACTTC. Translating gives CASKGALGKNIQYF.

This clonotype appeared a few times. The chain joins TRBV14 to TRBJ2-5; D unresolved. The CDR3 runs to 16 residues. Deletions cut 1 base from V and 2 bases from J, with 14 bases between. Germline V gives CDR1 SGHDN, CDR2 FVKESK. Here the CDR3 reads CASSQVPRAEQETQYF. The CDR3 DNA reads TGTGCCAGCAGCCAAGTCCCCCGAGCCGAACAAGAGACCCAGTACTTC.

This clonotype appeared many times. The CDR3 spells CASSYPRDRGNSPLHF. DNA of the CDR3: TGTGCCAGCAGTTACCCCCGGGACAGGGGTAATTCACCCCTCCACTTT. The chain employs TRBV6-5 and TRBJ1-6, with TRBD1 matching over 10 bases. Germline assignment: CDR1 MNHEY and CDR2 SVGAGI. The J segment lost 6 bases and the V segment lost 2 bases, leaving 4 bases of the junction unmatched. The CDR3 spans 16 residues.

The V and J genes are TRBV2 and TRBJ1-1; 9 bases agree with TRBD1. Germline trimming cut 6 bases from V and 4 bases from J; bases unmatched to any gene: 6. This CDR3 spans 14 amino acids. CDR1 is SNHLY, CDR2 FYNNEI, per germline. CDR3 sequence reads: CASSRTGAGTEAFF. CDR3 coding DNA: TGTGCCAGCAGCCGGACAGGGGCGGGCACTGAAGCTTTCTTT.